This is a list of T cell receptor beta chains from one sample in a study of blood T cells in healthy people across ages. TCRdb analysed the 5' RACE reads with MiXCR anew, one entry per CDR3 protein. Counted here are 1,300,000 or so distinct CDR3 sequences, roughly 59% occurring once; the ten biggest clones make up roughly 7%. The source material was blood. The source is a man aged 18 to 35 in good health. Both conserved end residues are trimmed from each CDR3. Each record gives: V gene, J gene, CDR3 protein.

V: TRBV15
J: TRBJ2-2
CDR3: ATSTPSGELF

V: TRBV29-1
J: TRBJ2-7
CDR3: SVSVWGGEQY

V: TRBV24-1
J: TRBJ2-3
CDR3: ATSDLSDTQY

V: TRBV6-2/TRBV6-3
J: TRBJ2-1
CDR3: ASIRRTSSYNEQF

V: TRBV20-1
J: TRBJ1-2
CDR3: SAQTPRGQYYGYT

V: TRBV12-3/TRBV12-4
J: TRBJ2-1
CDR3: ASTLGRDEQF

V: TRBV4-1
J: TRBJ2-5
CDR3: ASSPDNPFWEQY

V: TRBV27
J: TRBJ2-5
CDR3: ASSLRGGVPETQY

V: TRBV28
J: TRBJ1-2
CDR3: ASSLSGQDRTVNYGYT

V: TRBV11-2
J: TRBJ2-3
CDR3: ASSVRETGGTDTQY

V: TRBV7-9
J: TRBJ1-1
CDR3: ASSPWTATEAF

V: TRBV27
J: TRBJ2-1
CDR3: GLGRPEQF

V: TRBV6-1
J: TRBJ2-7
CDR3: ASRGGLAASYEQY

V: TRBV5-5
J: TRBJ1-2
CDR3: ASSQGFSNYGYT

V: TRBV27
J: TRBJ2-3
CDR3: ASGDGLDGGTQY

V: TRBV2
J: TRBJ2-3
CDR3: ARQALAGGLSVDTQY

V: TRBV29-1
J: TRBJ2-7
CDR3: SVEQPGQYEQY

V: TRBV12-3/TRBV12-4
J: TRBJ2-1
CDR3: ASSYEGRYNEQF

V: TRBV29-1
J: TRBJ1-1
CDR3: SVERALNTEAF

V: TRBV6-2/TRBV6-3
J: TRBJ2-3
CDR3: ASSSPLVFATDTQY

V: TRBV12-3/TRBV12-4
J: TRBJ2-4
CDR3: ASSFSSSGRVY

V: TRBV5-1
J: TRBJ2-1
CDR3: ASSYNRDRENNEQF

V: TRBV15
J: TRBJ1-4
CDR3: ATSRDRSGAGELF

V: TRBV27
J: TRBJ2-6
CDR3: ASSLRGRPTGGTNVLT

V: TRBV5-1
J: TRBJ2-4
CDR3: ASSIGTGRQNIQY